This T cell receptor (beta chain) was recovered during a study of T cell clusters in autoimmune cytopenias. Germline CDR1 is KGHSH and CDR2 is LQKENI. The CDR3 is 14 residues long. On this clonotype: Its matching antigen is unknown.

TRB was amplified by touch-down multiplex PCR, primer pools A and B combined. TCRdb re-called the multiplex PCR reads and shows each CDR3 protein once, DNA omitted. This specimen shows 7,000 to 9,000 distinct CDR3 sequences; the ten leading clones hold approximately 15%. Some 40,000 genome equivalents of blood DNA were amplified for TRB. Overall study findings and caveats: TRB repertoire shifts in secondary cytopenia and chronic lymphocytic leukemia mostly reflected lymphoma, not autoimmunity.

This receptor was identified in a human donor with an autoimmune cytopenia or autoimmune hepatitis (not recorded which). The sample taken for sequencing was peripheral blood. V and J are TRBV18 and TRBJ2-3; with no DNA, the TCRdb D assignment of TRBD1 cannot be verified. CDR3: CASSPRGSTDTQYF. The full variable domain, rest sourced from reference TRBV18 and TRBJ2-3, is NAGVMQNPRHLVRRRGQEARLRCSPMKGHSHVYWYRQLPEEGLKFMVYLQKENIIDESGMPKERFSAEFPKEGPSILRIQQVVRGDSAAYFCASSPRGSTDTQYFGPGTRLTVL.